A selection of T cell receptor beta chains follows, all from one sample in a study of PD-L1 blockade in urothelial cancer. Produced via immunoSEQ multiplex PCR; TCRdb's table is partial and in-frame only. The sample lists around 100,000 clones, about nine tenths occurring once. The sample here was PBMCs, taken around atezolizumab (anti-PD-L1) treatment. The source of these receptors is a man aged 55 to 70 with urothelial cancer. Each CDR3 is given with its conserved first and last residue. A D gene is named only where the DNA matches it firmly. Some rows have no size entry. The others give once, few or many, or a class for an expanded clone.

J gene	D gene	V gene	clone size	CDR3 DNA	CDR3 protein
TRBJ2-7	TRBD2	TRBV30	-	TGTGCCTGGAGCTGGGGAGGGAGGCCCCTTAGCGAGCAGTACTTC	CAWSWGGRPLSEQYF
TRBJ2-1	-	TRBV7-7	-	TGTGCCAGCAGCCCTACAACTACTTCCAATGAGCAGTTCTTC	CASSPTTTSNEQFF
TRBJ2-3	TRBD2	TRBV9	-	TGTGCCAGCAGCGTATCAACGGGGGGACGGACTATAGATACGCAGTATTTT	CASSVSTGGRTIDTQYF
TRBJ2-1	-	TRBV6-6	-	TGTGCCAGCAGTGACGGGACAACCGACTACAATGAGCAGTTCTTC	CASSDGTTDYNEQFF
TRBJ1-4	TRBD1	TRBV27	-	TGTGCCAGCAGGACCGGGACAGATAATGAAAAACTGTTTTTT	CASRTGTDNEKLFF
TRBJ2-3	-	TRBV30	-	TGTGCCTGGAGTATCGATACCCAGGGAGGCTCTAGCACAGATACGCAGTATTTT	CAWSIDTQGGSSTDTQYF
TRBJ2-7	-	TRBV18	-	TGTGCCAGCTCACCCCAGCAGGATTCCTACGAGCAGTACTTC	CASSPQQDSYEQYF
TRBJ2-7	-	TRBV7-2	-	TGTGCCAGCAGCTTTGAGGGTACTTACGAGCAGTACTTC	CASSFEGTYEQYF
TRBJ2-1	-	TRBV28	-	TGTGCCAGCAGTTTATGGGTGCGGAGGAGGTACAATGAGCAGTTCTTC	CASSLWVRRRYNEQFF
TRBJ1-4	-	TRBV7-9	-	TGTGCCAGTGTACAGGGCGATCACGATGAAAAACTGTTTTTT	CASVQGDHDEKLFF
TRBJ1-1	TRBD1	TRBV7-3	-	TGTGCCAGCAGCTCCGACAGGGGAGGTGAAGCTTTCTTT	CASSSDRGGEAFF
TRBJ1-2	-	TRBV18	-	TGTGCCAGCTCACCAGGCCCAGGGATGGTGTATGGCTACACCTTC	CASSPGPGMVYGYTF
TRBJ2-1	TRBD1	TRBV2	-	TGTGCCAGCAGCTTGGACAGGGGCAATGAGCAGTTCTTC	CASSLDRGNEQFF
TRBJ2-1	-	TRBV6-4	-	TGTGCCAGCAGTGACTGGTCCTCGGGAGTCCATGAGCAGTTCTTC	CASSDWSSGVHEQFF
TRBJ1-1	TRBD1	TRBV5-4	-	TGTGCCAGCAGCTTAGGACAGGGGGCGTCTGTTTTCTTT	CASSLGQGASVFF
TRBJ2-2	-	TRBV6-1	few	TGTGCCAGCAGACAGGGCCCGAACACCGGGGAGCTGTTTTTT	CASRQGPNTGELFF
TRBJ1-6	-	TRBV27	-	TGTGCCAGCAGTTTGGTCGTCAGCTCCTATAATTCACCCCTCCACTTT	CASSLVVSSYNSPLHF
TRBJ2-6	TRBD1	TRBV2	-	TGTGCCAGTACAGGGGAATGGGGTGGGGCCAACGTCCTGACTTTC	CASTGEWGGANVLTF
TRBJ2-1	-	TRBV18	-	TGTGCCAGCTCACCACCGGGACTTAGAGATAATGAGCAGTTCTTC	CASSPPGLRDNEQFF
TRBJ2-4	-	TRBV7-2	-	TGTGCCAGCAGCCCGGACACCACCAAAAACATTCAGTACTTC	CASSPDTTKNIQYF
TRBJ2-7	TRBD1	TRBV19	-	TGTGCCAGTAGTATCGGGACAGGGGTTACCTACGAGCAGTACTTC	CASSIGTGVTYEQYF
TRBJ1-1	TRBD1	TRBV7-2	few	TGTGCCAGCAGCCAAAGGACAGGGAGCACTGAAGCTTTCTTT	CASSQRTGSTEAFF
TRBJ1-1	TRBD1	TRBV7-8	-	TGTGCCAGCAGCTCGGGACAGGCGGTAACATCTTTCTTT	CASSSGQAVTSFF
TRBJ1-2	-	TRBV9	-	TGTGCCAGCAGTTATAGGACTGGGCTAGGTGGCTACACCTTC	CASSYRTGLGGYTF
TRBJ2-3	TRBD2	TRBV2	-	TGTGCCAGCAGTACCGTAGCGGGAGGACCTAGCACAGATACGCAGTATTTT	CASSTVAGGPSTDTQYF
TRBJ1-2	-	TRBV5-6	once	TGTGCCAGCACCATGAAGGGGGTCGGCTACACCTTC	CASTMKGVGYTF
TRBJ2-1	-	TRBV2	once	TGTGCCAGCAGTCTCGGACAGTACAATGAGCAGTTCTTC	CASSLGQYNEQFF
TRBJ1-2	TRBD1	TRBV6-6	once	TGTGCCAGCAGGCCGACAGGGGGCATCTATGGCTACACCTTC	CASRPTGGIYGYTF
TRBJ1-4	TRBD1	TRBV5-1	-	TGCGCCAGCAGCTGGCAGGGGGGCAATGAAAAACTGTTTTTT	CASSWQGGNEKLFF
TRBJ2-7	TRBD2	TRBV27	-	TGTGCCAGCAGTTTATCAGGACTAGCGGGATACTACGAGCAGTACTTC	CASSLSGLAGYYEQYF
TRBJ1-4	-	TRBV27	-	TGTGCCAGCAGACATTCAGGGGTAGATAATGAAAAACTGTTTTTT	CASRHSGVDNEKLFF
TRBJ2-7	TRBD1	TRBV27	-	TGTGCCAGCAGTTTATTAGGGCAGGGGGCCTACGAGCAGTACTTC	CASSLLGQGAYEQYF
TRBJ1-2	-	TRBV7-3	-	TGTGCCAGCAGCTTAGGGGGGTCTAACTATGGCTACACCTTC	CASSLGGSNYGYTF
TRBJ2-2	TRBD2	TRBV19	once	TGTGCCAGTAGTATCAGCCCAGGGCTAGCGGGAGTGGGGGAGCTGTTTTTT	CASSISPGLAGVGELFF
TRBJ2-7	TRBD1	TRBV27	few	TGTGCCAGCGGGACAGGGCTCTACGAGCAGTACTTC	CASGTGLYEQYF
TRBJ2-1	TRBD2	TRBV11-3	-	TGTGCCAGCAGCTTAGGGGGTAGCGGGAGGATGAATGAGCAGTTCTTC	CASSLGGSGRMNEQFF
TRBJ1-3	-	TRBV5-6	-	TGTGCCAGCAGCTTGGGGGGCCGGTCCTCTGGAAACACCATATATTTT	CASSLGGRSSGNTIYF
TRBJ1-3	-	TRBV6-1	-	TGTGCCACCCTGGGGGCACAGCATGGAAACACCATATATTTT	CATLGAQHGNTIYF
TRBJ2-2	-	TRBV6-6	-	TGTGCCACCACGATAGGGGTCACCGGGGAGCTGTTTTTT	CATTIGVTGELFF
TRBJ1-2	TRBD1	TRBV15	-	TGTGCCACCAGCAGAGGACAGGGCGCCCCGGGTGGCTACACCTTC	CATSRGQGAPGGYTF
TRBJ2-3	TRBD1	TRBV6-1	-	TGTGCCAGCAGTGAAGGAGGGGGCGAGCCAGATACGCAGTATTTT	CASSEGGGEPDTQYF
TRBJ2-5	TRBD2	TRBV27	few	TGTGCCAGCAGTTTAACTAGCGGGAAAGAGACCCAGTACTTC	CASSLTSGKETQYF
TRBJ1-1	TRBD1	TRBV27	-	TGTGCCAGCAGTCGGGACAGGGGGAACACTGAAGCTTTCTTT	CASSRDRGNTEAFF
TRBJ1-6	TRBD1	TRBV6-5	-	TGTGCCAGCAGTTCCTGGACAGGGGACAATTCACCCCTCCACTTT	CASSSWTGDNSPLHF
TRBJ2-2	TRBD1	TRBV7-9	once	TGTGCCAGCAGCGCCACAGGGGGCGTATGGGAGCTGTTTTTT	CASSATGGVWELFF
TRBJ2-3	-	TRBV5-1	-	TGCGCCAGCAGCCAGTTTCCCCCTTGGGGCGGAGATACGCAGTATTTT	CASSQFPPWGGDTQYF
TRBJ2-1	TRBD2	TRBV5-4	-	TGTGCCAGCAGTTCGCGGGAGTCCACCTACAATGAGCAGTTCTTC	CASSSRESTYNEQFF
TRBJ1-6	-	TRBV6-6	-	TGTGCCAGCAGTATCGCGGCCTCTCGGCATAATTCACCCCTCCACTTT	CASSIAASRHNSPLHF
TRBJ1-1	-	TRBV19	-	TGTGCCAGTAGTGTCATGAACACTGAAGCTTTCTTT	CASSVMNTEAFF
TRBJ2-7	TRBD2	TRBV6-6	-	TGTGCCAGCAAAGGCGGGGGACTCCAAATGGGGGAGCAGTACTTC	CASKGGGLQMGEQYF
TRBJ2-7	-	TRBV4-3	-	TGCGCCAGCAGCCAAACCGTCGGGATCATCGAGCAGTACTTC	CASSQTVGIIEQYF
TRBJ2-4	TRBD2	TRBV27	-	TGTGCCAGCAGTTCCCGGGACTATACCAAAAACATTCAGTACTTC	CASSSRDYTKNIQYF
TRBJ2-1	TRBD2	TRBV9	-	TGTGCCAGCAGCCATAGCGGGAGTAACAATGAGCAGTTCTTC	CASSHSGSNNEQFF